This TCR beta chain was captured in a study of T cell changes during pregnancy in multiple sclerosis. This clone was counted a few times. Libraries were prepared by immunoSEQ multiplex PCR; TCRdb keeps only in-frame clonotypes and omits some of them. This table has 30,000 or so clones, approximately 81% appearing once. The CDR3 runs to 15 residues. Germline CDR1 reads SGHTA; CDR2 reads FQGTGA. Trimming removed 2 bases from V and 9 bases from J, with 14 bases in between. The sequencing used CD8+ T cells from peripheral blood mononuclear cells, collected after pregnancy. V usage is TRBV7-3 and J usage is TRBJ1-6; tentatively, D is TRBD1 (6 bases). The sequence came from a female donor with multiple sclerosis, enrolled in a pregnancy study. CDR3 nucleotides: TGTGCCAGCAGCTTAGTGGTGCCAGGGGTTTCACCCCTCCACTTT. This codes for CASSLVVPGVSPLHF.